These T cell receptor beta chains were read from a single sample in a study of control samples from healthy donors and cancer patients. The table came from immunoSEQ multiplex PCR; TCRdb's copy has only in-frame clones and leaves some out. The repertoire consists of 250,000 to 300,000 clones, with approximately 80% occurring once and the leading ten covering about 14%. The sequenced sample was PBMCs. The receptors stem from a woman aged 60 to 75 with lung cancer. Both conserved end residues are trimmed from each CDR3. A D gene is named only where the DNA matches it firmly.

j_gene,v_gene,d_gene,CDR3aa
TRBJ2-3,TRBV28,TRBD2,ASSSPFAGGADTQY
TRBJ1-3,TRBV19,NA,ASSIVDTSSGNTIY
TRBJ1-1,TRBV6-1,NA,ASSELGAKAF
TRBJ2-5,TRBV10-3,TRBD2,AIRDGGGETQY
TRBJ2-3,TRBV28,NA,ASVSRETFTDTQY
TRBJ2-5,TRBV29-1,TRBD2,SVVSGGGPVTQY
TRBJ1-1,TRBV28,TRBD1,ASTTQGRGNTEAF
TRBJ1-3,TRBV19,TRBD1,ASKDRGNTIY
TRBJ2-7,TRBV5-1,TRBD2,ASWSTGLASHEQY
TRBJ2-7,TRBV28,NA,ASTLQGYEQY
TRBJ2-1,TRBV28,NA,ASSPPGDPGFVNEQF
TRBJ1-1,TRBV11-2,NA,ASTYQGRAEAF
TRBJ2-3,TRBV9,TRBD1,ASSGQGFTDTQY
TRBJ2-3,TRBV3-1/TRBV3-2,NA,ASSQALGATYTQY
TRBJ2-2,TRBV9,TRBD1,ASSPWTGGTGELF
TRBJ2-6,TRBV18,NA,ASSESGPGANVLT
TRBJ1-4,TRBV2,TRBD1,ASSAGTGGGKLF
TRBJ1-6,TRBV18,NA,ASSDGLNSPLH
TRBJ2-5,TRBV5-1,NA,ASSFRGREETQY
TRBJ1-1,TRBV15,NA,ATSRVMYTEAF
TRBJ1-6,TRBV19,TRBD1,ASSDTPSGQGYNSPLH
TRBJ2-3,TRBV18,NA,ASSSGADTQY
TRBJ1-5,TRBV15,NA,ATSRDGGRNQPQH
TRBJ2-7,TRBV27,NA,ASSYSHEQY
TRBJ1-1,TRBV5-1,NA,ARSSRGGTLNTEAF
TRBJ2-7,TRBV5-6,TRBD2,ASSSAHGLGGTYEQY
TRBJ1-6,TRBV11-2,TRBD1,ASSSQGGDSPLH
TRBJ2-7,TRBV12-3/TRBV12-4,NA,ATGLDGEAEQY
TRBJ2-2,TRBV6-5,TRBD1,ASTRDRGSGELF
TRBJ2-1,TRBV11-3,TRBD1,ASSLSGQGAHEQF
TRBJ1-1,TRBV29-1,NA,SVLDSPTEAF
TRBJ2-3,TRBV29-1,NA,GGGGFSSTDTQY
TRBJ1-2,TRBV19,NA,ASSKTLSQVNYGYT
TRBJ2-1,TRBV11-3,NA,ASSSASGLLSYNEQF
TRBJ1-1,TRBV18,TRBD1,ASSPRTGVVEAF
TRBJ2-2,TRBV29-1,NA,SVESLVNTGELF
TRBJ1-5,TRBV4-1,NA,ASSQDFGANQPQH
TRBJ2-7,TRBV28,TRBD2,ASGGGNTYEQY
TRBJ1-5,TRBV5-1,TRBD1,ASSMGQGEPQH
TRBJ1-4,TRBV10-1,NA,ASSGDHEKLF
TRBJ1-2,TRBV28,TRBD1,ASSLRTGEGYT
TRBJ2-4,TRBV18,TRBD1,ASSPPGQGRNIQY
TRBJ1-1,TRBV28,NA,ASSLSQGLDAF
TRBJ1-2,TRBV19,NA,ASSIAGAINGYT
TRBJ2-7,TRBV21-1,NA,ASSRIRGTSYEQY
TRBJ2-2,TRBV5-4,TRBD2,ASSKGLAGGLNTGELF
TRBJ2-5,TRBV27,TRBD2,ASSPRLARGETQY
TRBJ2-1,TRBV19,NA,ASSDRFNEQF
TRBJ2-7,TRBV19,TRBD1,ASRGTGFYEQY
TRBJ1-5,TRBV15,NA,ATSRGSNLNQPQH
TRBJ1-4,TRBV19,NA,ASSIGIEGAEKLF
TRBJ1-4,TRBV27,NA,ASSSVATNEKLF
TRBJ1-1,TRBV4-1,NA,ASSQEGTVNTEAF
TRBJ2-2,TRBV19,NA,ATKVSWGSGELF
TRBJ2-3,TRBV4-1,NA,ASSLGGSTDTQY
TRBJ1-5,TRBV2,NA,ASSDEGGYQPQH
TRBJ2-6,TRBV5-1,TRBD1,ASSLGQGAGANVLT
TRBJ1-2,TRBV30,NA,AWSVGSRSHGYT
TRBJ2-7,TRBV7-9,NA,ASGTDRPSYEQY
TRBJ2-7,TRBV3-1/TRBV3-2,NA,ASSWGPNEQY